Presented here are 20 T cell receptor beta chains from one specimen sequenced in a study of Ad26.COV2.S vaccination and SARS-CoV-2 variants. Treatment: some 19 received Ad26.COV2.S at low or high dose, single or two shots; 5 received placebo; per-sample allocation not given. Specimens were obtained on day 63 following the first vaccine or placebo injection. The repertoire was sequenced with immunoSEQ multiplex PCR; TCRdb's copy has only in-frame clones and lacks some. The repertoire holds 300,000 to 350,000 clones, roughly nine tenths seen once, with around 5% in the top ten. Specimen: peripheral blood, collected in a trial of Ad26.COV2.S vaccine versus placebo. The receptors shown here come from a person between 18 and 65 years old who received the Ad26.COV2.S COVID-19 vaccine or a placebo.

V and J are TRBV5-4 and TRBJ2-7; the D gene is possibly TRBD1 (6 bases). The germline V gene has CDR1 SGHNT and CDR2 YYREEE (reference sequence). Trimming cost V 2 bases and J 6 bases, with 21 bases left between them. CDR3 size: 16 residues. For the CDR3, the DNA is TGTGCCAGCAGCTTAGGGGGTTTAGGTTTACTGCGCGAGCAGTACGTC. This translates into CASSLGGLGLLREQYV.

The V gene is TRBV18, the J gene TRBJ2-3, with 7 bases aligning to TRBD2. V trimming: 9 bases; J trimming: 4 bases; junction bases outside the gene matches: 10. This CDR3 is 14 amino acids long. Germline values: CDR1 KGHSH, CDR2 LQKENI. For the CDR3, the DNA is TGTGCCAGTTCTCTGAGCGGGATCGCAGATACGCAGTATTTT. This gives the protein CASSLSGIADTQYF.

V is TRBV6-5 and J is TRBJ1-1; D is uncertain. Trimming left V 5 bases short and J 11 bases short, with 15 bases between. The CDR3 runs 12 residues. Germline CDR1 reads MNHEY; CDR2 reads SVGAGI. Written as DNA, the CDR3 is TGTGCCAGCAGTACCTCAACCCCTCAGGCTTTCTTT. This codes for CASSTSTPQAFF.

This clone is a singleton in its sample. The chain couples TRBV11-2 to TRBJ2-7, with D possibly TRBD1 on 6 matching bases. Germline loops: CDR1 SGHAT, CDR2 FQNNGV. The CDR3 sequence is 14 residues long. The V end lost 4 bases, the J end lost 1 base, and 11 bases lay between the germline ends. The CDR3 DNA reads as TGTGCCAGCAGCTACACAGGGAGTTCCTACGAGCAGTACTTC. This sequence encodes CASSYTGSSYEQYF.

This chain uses TRBV6-1 with TRBJ1-2, with D possibly being TRBD1 (5 bases). Germline lookup yields CDR1 MNHNS and CDR2 SASEGT. Trimming took off 3 bases at V and 4 bases at J, with 9 bases between the two ends. The CDR3 consists of 13 residues. The DNA of the CDR3 is TGTGCCAGCAGTGACAGGGCTTCCTATGGCTACACCTTC. It translates to CASSDRASYGYTF.

This chain uses TRBV7-2 with TRBJ2-3, with 9 bases identical to TRBD1. The CDR3 is 15 residues long. The ends lost 5 bases at V and 2 bases at J; junction bases unmatched: 5. Germline assignment: CDR1 SGHTA and CDR2 FQGNSA. CDR3 sequence (DNA): TGTGCCAGCAGCCCAGGACAGGGGAACACAGATACGCAGTATTTT. It translates to CASSPGQGNTDTQYF.

The chain recombines TRBV10-3 with TRBJ2-7; D is tentatively TRBD1 or TRBD2 (5 bases each). Trimming took off 10 bases at V and 3 bases at J, with 19 bases between the two ends. Germline V CDR1 and CDR2: ENHRY, SYGVKD. The CDR3 length is 14 residues. The CDR3, as DNA: TGTGCCACCCACGATTCGGGACCCTTCTACGAGCAGTACGTC. Translation gives CATHDSGPFYEQYV.

The DNA of the CDR3 is TGTGCCAGCAGCTTAGCGGGTACTGAAGCTTTCTTT. Amino acids: CASSLAGTEAFF. The V gene is TRBV11-2, the J gene TRBJ1-1; D is undetermined. V lost 1 base and J lost 5, with 5 bases in between. Germline assignment: CDR1 SGHAT and CDR2 FQNNGV. The CDR3 loop spans 12 amino acids.

The table lists this clone with a count of one. This sequence joins TRBV18 and TRBJ1-1, with D uncertain. The ends were cut back, 2 bases at V and 3 bases at J, with 22 bases in the middle. The CDR3 contains 18 residues. The germline gives CDR1 KGHSH, CDR2 LQKENI. CDR3 region: CASSPEGRTEWSDTEAFF. In DNA, the CDR3 is TGTGCCAGCTCACCAGAAGGGAGGACGGAGTGGAGTGACACTGAAGCTTTCTTT. Full variable domain (outside the CDR3, taken from reference TRBV18 and TRBJ1-1): NAGVMQNPRHLVRRRGQEARLRCSPMKGHSHVYWYRQLPEEGLKFMVYLQKENIIDESGMPKERFSAEFPKEGPSILRIQQVVRGDSAAYFCASSPEGRTEWSDTEAFFGQGTRLTVV.

This rearrangement joins TRBV19 to TRBJ1-5, with D uncertain. The germline V gene encodes CDR1 LNHDA and CDR2 SQIVND (reference sequence). The CDR3 spans 12 residues. V was cut by 6 bases and J by 4 bases, with 7 bases left in between. The CDR3 is CASSLRNQPQHF. The CDR3 DNA sequence: TGTGCCAGTAGCCTACGTAATCAGCCCCAGCATTTT.

The V call is TRBV19, the J call TRBJ1-6; no definite D call. CDR1 is LNHDA and CDR2 is SQIVND in the germline V gene (reference sequence). This CDR3 contains 13 residues. The V gene lost 4 bases and the J gene lost 4 bases, with 5 bases spanning the gap. CDR3 sequence (DNA): TGTGCCAGTAGTAAGGGATATAATTCACCCCTCCACTTT. Translating gives CASSKGYNSPLHF.

The genes are TRBV6-2 or TRBV6-3 and TRBJ1-3, with D unresolved. Germline values: CDR1 MNHEY, CDR2 SVGEGT. The CDR3 length is 16 residues. V dropped 2 bases and J dropped 0 bases, with 11 bases sitting between them. The CDR3 bases are TGTGCCAGCAGTTACGAAAGGGCCAGCTCTGGAAACACCATATATTTT. This sequence encodes CASSYERASSGNTIYF.

This chain connects TRBV7-2 to TRBJ1-1; 7 bases agree with TRBD1. V was clipped by 7 bases and J by 7 bases; unmatched bases: 9. CDR1 is SGHTA, CDR2 FQGNSA, per germline. The CDR3 spans 13 residues. CDR3 sequence reads: CASNPWDRGEAFF. The CDR3 coding sequence is TGTGCCAGCAATCCCTGGGACAGAGGTGAAGCTTTCTTT.

This chain joins TRBV19 and TRBJ2-2; possibly TRBD2 for D (5 bases). The CDR3 totals 16 residues. CDR1 LNHDA and CDR2 SQIVND come from the germline V gene (reference sequence). Trimming cost V 3 bases and J 5 bases, with 16 bases left between them. Here the CDR3 reads CASSIKRGRRTGELFF. The CDR3 nucleotides read TGTGCCAGTAGTATCAAACGGGGAAGGAGGACCGGGGAGCTGTTTTTT.

V is TRBV27 and J is TRBJ2-7, with TRBD1 matching over 7 bases. Looked up from germline, CDR1 is MNHEY and CDR2 is SMNVEV (reference sequence). V shed 5 bases, J shed 7 bases, and the junction held 8 bases outside the gene matches. This CDR3 comprises 13 residues. The chain's CDR3 is CASSVLQGWEQYV. The CDR3 coding sequence is TGTGCCAGCAGTGTACTACAGGGGTGGGAGCAGTACGTC.

The chain has TRBV5-1 and TRBJ1-1, with 7 positions matching TRBD1. The CDR3 loop spans 13 amino acids. The germline V gene has CDR1 SGHRS and CDR2 YFSETQ. With 4 bases clipped from V and 4 bases from J, the junction kept 4 bases outside the gene matches. CDR3 amino acids: CASSPGGFTEAFF. The CDR3 bases are TGCGCCAGCAGCCCAGGGGGGTTCACTGAAGCTTTCTTT.

In this sample, this clone turned up a few times. The chain uses TRBV5-6 and TRBJ1-2; D remains ambiguous. Per germline, CDR1 SGHDT and CDR2 YYEEEE. The V end lost 3 bases, the J end lost 4 bases, and 13 bases lay between the germline ends. The CDR3 has 14 amino acids. CDR3: CASSSTGVGYGYTF. CDR3 nucleotides: TGTGCCAGCAGCTCTACCGGGGTGGGCTATGGCTACACCTTC.

The chain carries TRBV5-8 and TRBJ1-5; D unclear. The CDR3 totals 16 residues. Germline values: CDR1 SGHTS, CDR2 YDEGEE. Trimming pared 1 base from V and 4 bases from J, leaving 15 bases between. The chain's CDR3 is CASSLNGRRLNQPQHF. The DNA for the CDR3 is TGTGCCAGCAGCTTGAACGGGCGAAGGCTTAATCAGCCCCAGCATTTT.

The chain recombines TRBV7-9 with TRBJ1-3, with D hard to call. The germline V and J ends were trimmed by 1 base and 0 bases, with 13 bases remaining between them. This CDR3 is 17 amino acids long. Germline V CDR1 and CDR2: SEHNR, FQNEAQ (reference sequence). CDR3 DNA sequence: TGTGCCAGCAGCTTAGTCGCTGGCAGGAGCTCTGGAAACACCATATATTTT. Translated, it gives CASSLVAGRSSGNTIYF.

This clone was observed once. The chain combines TRBV19 with TRBJ1-1; no clear D. Germline V gene lookup returns CDR1 LNHDA and CDR2 SQIVND (reference sequence). Trimming took 3 bases from V and 0 from J, leaving 14 bases between them. The CDR3 has 16 amino acids. CDR3 protein: CASSMPGDPMNTEAFF. CDR3 DNA: TGTGCCAGTAGTATGCCCGGGGATCCCATGAACACTGAAGCTTTCTTT.